A single sample gave rise to the 24 T cell receptor beta chains below, sequenced in a study of breast tumors, draining lymph nodes, adjacent tissues. Breast cancer patients provided tissue from their axillary draining lymph nodes. TCRdb used MiXCR to reprocess the multiplex PCR reads, holding one entry per CDR3 protein. The repertoire holds fewer than 200,000 distinct CDR3 sequences, with approximately 30% as singletons. The sample was axillary lymph node tissue. These receptor sequences come from a female donor with breast cancer. Some clones in this sample may be carry-over from other donors' samples.

Ten or more counts support this clonotype. CDR3 residues: CASSVARGPNTDTQYF. The CDR3 region has the DNA TGTGCCAGCAGCGTAGCGCGGGGACCAAACACAGATACGCAGTATTTT. This chain links TRBV9 with TRBJ2-3, with D perhaps TRBD2 (6 bases). Trimming left V 0 bases short and J 2 bases short, with 13 bases between. Germline CDR1 SGDLS, CDR2 YYNGEE. The CDR3 is 16 amino acids.

This clonotype was seen repeatedly, ten times or more. The V gene is TRBV7-2, the J gene TRBJ1-6; 11 positions agree with TRBD1. The CDR3 covers 18 residues. The V and J ends lost 0 bases and 7 bases, in that order; junction bases with no gene match: 8. Germline CDR1 SGHTA, CDR2 FQGNSA. The CDR3 protein is CASSLARTGGLRNSPLHF. As DNA, the CDR3 is TGTGCCAGCAGCTTAGCGAGGACAGGGGGCTTGAGGAATTCACCCCTCCACTTT. The full variable domain, rest sourced from reference TRBV7-2 and TRBJ1-6, is GAGVSQSPSNKVTEKGKDVELRCDPISGHTALYWYRQSLGQGLEFLIYFQGNSAPDKSGLPSDRFSAERTGGSVSTLTIQRTQQEDSAVYLCASSLARTGGLRNSPLHFGNGTRLTVT.

This clonotype occurred many times. This chain uses TRBV5-6 with TRBJ1-5; D not resolved. This CDR3 region has 15 residues. V was pared by 0 bases and J by 0 bases, with 7 bases between. Per the germline V gene, CDR1 is SGHDT and CDR2 is YYEEEE. Here the CDR3 DNA reads TGTGCCAGCAGCTTGGCACGGCTTAGCAATCAGCCCCAGCATTTT. It yields the protein CASSLARLSNQPQHF.

The V gene is TRBV15, the J gene TRBJ2-5; tentatively, D is TRBD1 or TRBD2 (5 bases each). V was clipped by 3 bases and J by 5 bases, with 10 bases between them. Germline CDR1 and CDR2: LNHNV and YYDKDF (reference sequence). This CDR3 contains 13 residues. This chain's CDR3 is CATSSGARETQYF. As DNA, the CDR3 is TGTGCCACCAGCAGCGGGGCGCGGGAGACCCAGTACTTC.

This clonotype was recorded many times. CDR3 residues: CASTGGGSSYNEQFF. As DNA, the CDR3 is TGTGCCAGTACCGGGGGGGGAAGCTCCTACAATGAGCAGTTCTTC. V is TRBV19 and J is TRBJ2-1; 8 bases are shared with TRBD2. This CDR3 spans 15 amino acids. With 7 bases clipped from V and 0 bases from J, the junction kept 5 bases outside the gene matches. Germline V CDR1 and CDR2: LNHDA, SQIVND (reference sequence).

This clonotype was picked up a small number of times. Here the CDR3 reads CASSPGGANVLTF. DNA of the CDR3: TGTGCCAGCAGCCCCGGGGGGGCCAACGTCCTGACTTTC. The genes are TRBV9 and TRBJ2-6; no definite D call. Trimming cost V 4 bases and J 4 bases, with 6 bases left between them. Per germline, CDR1 SGDLS and CDR2 YYNGEE. This CDR3 comprises 13 residues.

This clonotype has at least ten counts. The CDR3 protein is CASSHSSGQGRLPPEQYF. The CDR3 DNA reads TGCGCCAGCAGCCATTCTTCGGGACAGGGGCGATTACCCCCCGAGCAGTACTTC. The rearrangement links TRBV10-1 to TRBJ2-7; 10 bases align to TRBD1. From germline, CDR1 is WNHNN and CDR2 SYGVQD (reference sequence). The CDR3 covers 18 residues. After removal of 6 bases from V and 6 bases from J, the junction contained 20 bases not matched to a gene.

This clonotype was seen at least ten times. The V and J genes are TRBV7-9 and TRBJ2-3; no definite D call. V was trimmed by 3 bases and J by 0 bases, leaving 4 bases between them. Germline CDR1 and CDR2: SEHNR and FQNEAQ (reference sequence). This CDR3 has 13 amino acids. The CDR3 spells CASSFGSTDTQYF. The DNA for the CDR3 is TGTGCCAGCAGCTTTGGGAGCACAGATACGCAGTATTTT. Together with reference TRBV7-9 and TRBJ2-3, the CDR3 gives the full variable domain: DTGVSQNPRHKITKRGQNVTFRCDPISEHNRLYWYRQTLGQGPEFLTYFQNEAQLEKSRLLSDRFSAERPKGSFSTLEIQRTEQGDSAMYLCASSFGSTDTQYFGPGTRLTVL.

The rearrangement joins TRBV12-3 or TRBV12-4 to TRBJ1-4; the match to TRBD1 covers 8 bases. The CDR3 is made up of 12 amino acids. The junction had 6 bases not matched to a gene; V was cut back by 6 bases and J by 12 bases. Here the CDR3 reads CASSKIQGELFF. The CDR3 coding sequence is TGTGCCAGCAGCAAAATACAGGGGGAACTGTTTTTT.

This clonotype has at least ten counts. This chain uses TRBV29-1 with TRBJ2-3, with 10 bases lining up with TRBD2. V trimming: 3 bases; J trimming: 4 bases; junction bases outside the gene matches: 7. Germline CDR1 is SQVTM and CDR2 is ANQGSEA. The CDR3 sequence is 15 residues long. This chain's CDR3 is CSVEVLAGVADTQYF. The DNA of the CDR3 is TGCAGCGTTGAGGTTCTAGCGGGAGTGGCAGATACGCAGTATTTT.

This clonotype has just a few counts. The chain combines TRBV28 with TRBJ2-7; 11 bases agree with TRBD1. Per the germline V gene, CDR1 is MDHEN and CDR2 is SYDVKM. V lost 2 bases to trimming and J lost 5 bases; unmatched junction nucleotides: 5. This CDR3 has 15 amino acids. The CDR3 region has the DNA TGTGCCAGCAGTTTAATCGGACAGGGGGCGGACGAGCAGTACTTC. Its protein product is CASSLIGQGADEQYF.

V usage is TRBV7-2 and J usage is TRBJ1-6; D gene unclear. V lost 2 bases and J lost 2, with 19 bases in between. Looked up from germline, CDR1 is SGHTA and CDR2 is FQGNSA. There are 19 residues in the CDR3. The CDR3 loop is CASSLRPIVGGPYNSPLHF. The CDR3 region has the DNA TGTGCCAGCAGCTTAAGGCCGATTGTAGGAGGCCCCTATAATTCACCCCTCCACTTT.

This clonotype was detected many times. This clone may be a read error of a much larger clone one base away. The rearrangement links TRBV20-1 to TRBJ1-2; D remains ambiguous. In germline, CDR1 is DFQATT, CDR2 SNEGSKA (reference sequence). The CDR3 is made up of 12 amino acids. This chain's CDR3 is CSASPNHYGSTF. CDR3 coding DNA: TGCAGTGCTAGTCCTAACCACTATGGCTCCACCTTC.

The rearrangement uses TRBV7-3 and TRBJ2-7, with TRBD2 as a possible D gene (6 bases). Trimming left V 6 bases short and J 9 bases short, with 21 bases between. CDR1 and CDR2 (germline): SGHTA, FQGTGA. This CDR3 is 14 amino acids long. CDR3 coding DNA: TGTGCCAGCAGTATAGCGGTTAGCTCCTATGTGCAGTACTTC. Amino acids: CASSIAVSSYVQYF.

Many counts were recorded for this clonotype. The chain recombines TRBV6-1 with TRBJ2-3; D gene unclear. The CDR3 has 12 amino acids. The germline V gene has CDR1 MNHNS and CDR2 SASEGT. Trimming took off 2 bases at V and 4 bases at J, with 4 bases between the two ends. The chain's CDR3 is CASSEWSDTQYF. CDR3 nucleotide sequence: TGTGCCAGCAGTGAATGGTCAGATACGCAGTATTTT.

This clonotype was picked up many times. V is TRBV30 and J is TRBJ2-5; D uncertain. Germline V lookup: CDR1 GTSNPN, CDR2 SVGIG (reference sequence). The CDR3 is made up of 11 amino acids. Trimming removed 2 bases at V and 3 bases at J, with 4 bases between. This CDR3 reads CAWSYKETQYF. The CDR3 nucleotides read TGTGCCTGGAGTTATAAAGAGACCCAGTACTTC.

This clonotype was picked up many times. The gene calls are TRBV10-3 and TRBJ1-2; D possibly corresponds to TRBD1 (5 bases). The length of the CDR3 is 15 residues. The germline V gene encodes CDR1 ENHRY and CDR2 SYGVKD. V lost 3 bases to trimming and J lost 7 bases, with 18 bases between them. The CDR3 here is CAISEFDPGRGGYTF. In nucleotides, the CDR3 is TGTGCCATCAGTGAATTTGACCCGGGAAGGGGTGGCTACACCTTC.

This clonotype was recorded at least ten times. The genes are TRBV30 and TRBJ1-4; TRBD1 agrees at 9 bases. Germline assignment: CDR1 GTSNPN and CDR2 SVGIG (reference sequence). The CDR3 is made up of 17 amino acids. V was clipped by 3 bases and J by 0 bases; unmatched bases: 8. In nucleotides, the CDR3 is TGTGCCTGGAGCCAGAGGGGACAGGGAGCAACTAATGAAAAACTGTTTTTT. Translated: CAWSQRGQGATNEKLFF. Looking up the rest from reference TRBV30 and TRBJ1-4 gives the full variable domain: SQTIHQWPATLVQPVGSPLSLECTVEGTSNPNLYWYRQAAGRGLQLLFYSVGIGQISSEVPQNLSASRPQDRQFILSSKKLLLSDSGFYLCAWSQRGQGATNEKLFFGSGTQLSVL.

This clonotype was observed a handful of times. A read error is possible here, since a much larger clone lies one base away. V gene TRBV10-2 combines with J gene TRBJ2-2, with a tentative D call TRBD2 (6 bases). The V and J ends lost 8 bases and 5 bases respectively, with 15 bases between them. The CDR3 has 14 residues. In germline, CDR1 is WSHSY, CDR2 SAAADI. In nucleotides, the CDR3 is TGCGCCAGCGGGGGGACCGAGGGGACCGGGGAGCTGTTTTTT. Its protein is CASGGTEGTGELFF.

The table lists this clonotype with many counts. The genes are TRBV6-5 and TRBJ2-2, with TRBD2 matching over 8 bases. The length of the CDR3 is 15 residues. Germline V CDR1 and CDR2: MNHEY, SVGAGI. V lost 4 bases and J lost 0; bases outside the gene matches: 1. CDR3 sequence (DNA): TGTGCCAGCAGTTTAGCGGGACCGAACACCGGGGAGCTGTTTTTT. It is translated as CASSLAGPNTGELFF.

This clonotype was picked up many times. The rearrangement uses TRBV12-3 or TRBV12-4 and TRBJ2-7; 8 bases map to TRBD1. Trimming at V came to 5 bases and at J to 2 bases, leaving 5 bases not matched to a gene. The CDR3 sequence is 14 residues long. The CDR3 DNA sequence: TGTGCCAGCAGTCGGCGGGACAGGACCTACGAGCAGTACTTC. Translating it yields CASSRRDRTYEQYF.

The V and J genes are TRBV12-3 or TRBV12-4 and TRBJ2-5; 8 positions agree with TRBD1. V lost 6 bases, J lost 11 bases, and 8 bases stayed unmatched. This CDR3 is built from 12 residues. This CDR3 reads CASRSGGQNQYF. In DNA, the CDR3 is TGTGCCAGCAGATCAGGGGGCCAGAATCAGTACTTC.

In its sample, this clonotype was seen many times. One base away lies a much larger clone, so this may be a sequencing read error. The rearrangement uses TRBV12-3 or TRBV12-4 and TRBJ1-6; tentatively, D is TRBD1 (5 bases). The CDR3 contains 14 residues. Trimming left V 3 bases short and J 8 bases short, with 11 bases between. The CDR3 spells CASSFSQGHSPLHF. In DNA, the CDR3 is TGTGCCAGCAGTTTCTCGCAGGGACATTCACCCCTCCACTTT.

This clonotype occurred many times. At one of its ends the junction is not consistent with the germline gene, which may arise from a read error. This sequence joins TRBV30 and TRBJ2-7, with D unclear. The CDR3 spans 12 residues. Looked up from germline, CDR1 is GTSNPN and CDR2 is SVGIG (reference sequence). CDR3 sequence (DNA): TGTGCCTGGAGTGTTAAGTGGTCGGGCCTAGTATTC. This translates into CAWSVKWSGLVF.